Following are 20 T cell receptor beta chains from one sample sequenced in a study of T cell changes during pregnancy in multiple sclerosis. TCRdb's table, derived via immunoSEQ multiplex PCR, lists solely in-frame clones and lacks some. Counted here are around 130,000 clones, about 93% occurring once; the ten biggest clones make up 6.2%. Material: peripheral blood, obtained before pregnancy. The receptors shown here come from a female donor with multiple sclerosis, enrolled in a pregnancy study.

This chain links TRBV2 with TRBJ1-1; TRBD1 matches at 12 bases. V was pared by 4 bases and J by 7 bases, with 7 bases of the junction left unmatched. The germline gives CDR1 SNHLY, CDR2 FYNNEI. This CDR3 comprises 15 residues. The CDR3 DNA is TGTGCCAGCAGTGGGGACAGGGGGCTGGTGGGTGAAGCTTTCTTT. It translates to CASSGDRGLVGEAFF.

The chain is built from TRBV2 and TRBJ2-5; TRBD2 matches 12 bases. CDR3 size: 16 residues. The ends lost 6 bases at V and 1 base at J; junction bases unmatched: 6. Germline lookup yields CDR1 SNHLY and CDR2 FYNNEI. The CDR3 coding sequence is TGTGCCAGCAGCGCCGGGACTAGCGGGCCCCAAGAGACCCAGTACTTC. Amino acid sequence: CASSAGTSGPQETQYF.

This sequence joins TRBV27 and TRBJ2-1, with TRBD2 identical over 7 bases. Germline V CDR1 and CDR2: MNHEY, SMNVEV (reference sequence). The CDR3 spans 14 residues. V lost 6 bases, J lost 14 bases, and 16 bases stayed unmatched. For the CDR3, the DNA is TGTGCCAGCAGCTCCTATCAAGGGAGCGGGGAAGAGTTCTTC. Amino acid sequence: CASSSYQGSGEEFF.

The J gene is TRBJ2-7, the V gene TRBV19; the D is unclear. This CDR3 comprises 14 residues. The ends were cut back, 4 bases at V and 2 bases at J, with 12 bases in the middle. Germline CDR1 and CDR2: LNHDA and SQIVND (reference sequence). As DNA, the CDR3 is TGTGCCAGTAGTAATGGTAGAGTCCCCTACGAGCAGTACTTC. Translation: CASSNGRVPYEQYF.

V usage is TRBV5-1 and J usage is TRBJ1-2; D possibly corresponds to TRBD1 (6 bases). The CDR3 runs 13 residues. Germline values: CDR1 SGHRS, CDR2 YFSETQ. V lost 0 bases and J lost 3, with 6 bases in between. The CDR3, as DNA: TGCGCCAGCAGCTTGGACAGGGACTATGGCTACACCTTC. Translated: CASSLDRDYGYTF.

The DNA for the CDR3 is TGCGCCAGCAGCTTGGGGGACAGGGAATATGGCTACACCTTC. Amino acids: CASSLGDREYGYTF. The V call is TRBV5-1, the J call TRBJ1-2; 9 bases fit TRBD1. Germline CDR1 reads SGHRS; CDR2 reads YFSETQ. The CDR3 spans 14 residues. The J segment lost 5 bases and the V segment lost 0 bases, leaving 2 bases of the junction unmatched.

This clone has more than one count but fewer than ten. The chain recombines TRBV7-3 with TRBJ2-7; 8 bases are shared with TRBD1. Trimming took 5 bases from V and 6 from J; bases not matched to a gene: 6. The CDR3 length is 13 residues. Germline CDR1 SGHTA, CDR2 FQGTGA. Here the CDR3 DNA reads TGTGCCAGCAGCCGGACAGGGCTGTCCGAGCAGTACTTC. Translated, it gives CASSRTGLSEQYF.

The chain's CDR3 is CASSPTTYEQYF. CDR3 DNA sequence: TGTGCCAGCTCACCCACAACGTACGAGCAGTACTTC. The chain has TRBV18 and TRBJ2-7, with D unclear. Germline V gives CDR1 KGHSH, CDR2 LQKENI. The germline V and J ends were trimmed by 3 bases and 4 bases, with 7 bases remaining between them. CDR3 size: 12 residues.

V usage is TRBV6-6 and J usage is TRBJ1-1; D not certain. The CDR3 contains 14 residues. The V gene lost 0 bases and the J gene lost 6 bases, with 11 bases spanning the gap. Germline V gene sequence: CDR1 MNHNY, CDR2 SVGAGI (reference sequence). The CDR3 sequence is CASSYSNAGPEAFF. The CDR3 DNA reads as TGTGCCAGCAGTTACTCGAACGCAGGTCCTGAAGCTTTCTTT.

The J gene is TRBJ2-7, the V gene TRBV5-1, with D unclear. This CDR3 is built from 17 residues. V was clipped by 0 bases and J by 0 bases, with 16 bases between them. In germline, CDR1 is SGHRS, CDR2 YFSETQ. CDR3 region: CASSLGISTVDSYEQYF. CDR3 bases: TGCGCCAGCAGCTTGGGGATAAGTACAGTAGACTCCTACGAGCAGTACTTC.

The gene calls are TRBV5-1 and TRBJ1-1, with TRBD1 matching over 8 bases. V gave up 3 bases and J gave up 6 bases; unmatched junction bases: 7. The CDR3 is 14 amino acids. Germline V gene sequence: CDR1 SGHRS, CDR2 YFSETQ. The CDR3 DNA reads TGCGCCAGCAGCTCCGGACAGGGCAAACCTGAAGCTTTCTTT. This translates into CASSSGQGKPEAFF.

The chain is built from TRBV19 and TRBJ1-2; 7 bases agree with TRBD1. Germline loops: CDR1 LNHDA, CDR2 SQIVND (reference sequence). The CDR3 has 14 residues. The junction had 2 bases not matched to a gene; V was cut back by 1 base and J by 3 bases. In DNA form, the CDR3 reads TGTGCCAGTAGTATAGGTACAGGGGACTATGGCTACACCTTC. As protein: CASSIGTGDYGYTF.

V usage is TRBV29-1 and J usage is TRBJ1-5; the match to TRBD1 covers 7 bases. V shed 5 bases and J 3 bases; nucleotides not matched to a gene: 7. The CDR3 runs to 14 residues. Germline CDR1 SQVTM, CDR2 ANQGSEA. The DNA for the CDR3 is TGCAGCGTTCGGGACAGCGCTTTCAATCAGCCCCAGCATTTT. As protein: CSVRDSAFNQPQHF.

This chain links TRBV28 with TRBJ2-7, with 10 bases fitting TRBD1. Germline CDR1 reads MDHEN; CDR2 reads SYDVKM. V lost 2 bases, J lost 5 bases, and 3 bases stayed unmatched. The CDR3 runs to 14 residues. In nucleotides, the CDR3 is TGTGCCAGCAGTTTAGGGACAGGGGTTCACGAGCAGTACTTC. Amino acid sequence: CASSLGTGVHEQYF.

This clone occurred once. This chain joins TRBV7-8 and TRBJ1-1; D remains ambiguous. V lost 5 bases and J 3 bases, leaving 10 bases between the germline ends. The germline V gene has CDR1 SGHVS and CDR2 FQNEAQ. The length of the CDR3 is 13 residues. The CDR3 protein is CASSTRRDTEAFF. In nucleotides, the CDR3 is TGTGCCAGCAGCACCCGGAGGGACACTGAAGCTTTCTTT.

The chain couples TRBV5-1 to TRBJ2-2; D unclear. The CDR3 extends over 13 amino acids. Germline-derived CDR1 and CDR2 are SGHRS and YFSETQ. V was shortened by 6 bases and J by 5 bases, with 11 bases between the two germline ends. CDR3 in amino acids: CASNVQRTGELFF. The CDR3 DNA reads as TGCGCCAGCAACGTACAGAGAACCGGGGAGCTGTTTTTT.

The J gene is TRBJ2-1, the V gene TRBV4-2, with D possibly being TRBD1 (6 bases). Germline V gives CDR1 LGHNA, CDR2 YNFKEQ. This CDR3 has 13 residues. The V gene lost 3 bases and the J gene lost 9 bases, with 12 bases spanning the gap. The CDR3 loop is CASSQVGTIEQFF. CDR3 sequence (DNA): TGTGCCAGCAGCCAGGTCGGGACAATTGAGCAGTTCTTC.

This clone was found once. The V call is TRBV5-5, the J call TRBJ1-2; 7 bases match TRBD1. CDR1 SGHKS and CDR2 YYEKEE come from the germline V gene (reference sequence). The CDR3 consists of 13 residues. The junction had 4 bases not matched to a gene; V was cut back by 3 bases and J by 5 bases. DNA for the CDR3: TGTGCCAGCAGCTCGGGACAGAATTATGGCTACACCTTC. It is translated as CASSSGQNYGYTF.

This clone was counted between two and nine times. The genes are TRBV9 and TRBJ1-2; D is unclear. This CDR3 has 12 amino acids. With 3 bases removed from V and 6 bases from J, the gap between germline ends came to 9 bases. Germline V gives CDR1 SGDLS, CDR2 YYNGEE. DNA for the CDR3: TGTGCCAGCAGCGACTTGGTGGATGGCTACACCTTC. Amino acid sequence: CASSDLVDGYTF.

V gene TRBV18 combines with J gene TRBJ2-3; possible D gene TRBD2, 5 bases. The V gene lost 1 base and the J gene lost 4 bases, with 12 bases spanning the gap. This CDR3 spans 15 amino acids. Germline CDR1 is KGHSH and CDR2 is LQKENI. The CDR3: CASSPRGQNADTQYF. The CDR3, as DNA: TGTGCCAGCTCACCACGAGGGCAGAACGCAGATACGCAGTATTTT.